This T cell receptor beta chain is from a study of blood T cells in healthy people across ages. This clonotype was observed a few times. What it binds is not known. The junction had 8 bases not matched to a gene; V was cut back by 3 bases and J by 13 bases. CDR3 length equals 13 residues. Germline CDR1 DFQATT, CDR2 SNEGSKA (reference sequence). Study-level findings and limits: The long-lived group displayed more naive CD4+ cells, plus higher diversity, than the aged donors did.

The authors ran a second PCR of roughly 7 to 11 cycles using a sample-barcoded 5' primer and a J-beta primer mix. Every sample produced at least 3 million CDR3-containing paired-end reads. TCRdb reprocessed the 5' RACE reads via MiXCR and lists one record per CDR3 protein. The sample contains hundreds of thousands of distinct CDR3 sequences, approximately 52% of which appear only once. This receptor was identified in a woman aged 80 or older in good health. The chain combines TRBV20-1 with TRBJ1-6; TRBD1 agrees at 8 bases. Sequenced: blood. CDR3 in DNA: TGCAGTGCTAGTCCGGACAGGGAATCTCCCCTCCACTTT. As protein: CSASPDRESPLHF.